The 26 T cell receptor beta chains given below trace back to one sample, sequenced in a study of cytomegalovirus exposure and HLA in healthy donors. Measured with immunoSEQ multiplex PCR; TCRdb has only the in-frame clones, and not every one. The sample lists some 170,000 clones, roughly nine tenths occurring once. Sequenced input: PBMCs. These receptors came from a man aged 18-30 years in good health and CMV-seropositive.

Written as DNA, the CDR3 is TGTGCCAGCAGCCGGGCGTCCTTCCGCGGGGAGACCCAGTACTTC. Residues: CASSRASFRGETQYF. This chain joins TRBV7-9 and TRBJ2-5, with a tentative D call TRBD2 (5 bases). Trimming cost V 5 bases and J 5 bases, with 18 bases left between them. CDR3 size: 15 residues. Germline V lookup: CDR1 SEHNR, CDR2 FQNEAQ (reference sequence).

This rearrangement joins TRBV9 to TRBJ2-3, with 9 bases identical to TRBD1. V gave up 3 bases and J gave up 2 bases; unmatched junction bases: 7. The CDR3 has 16 residues. Germline V gene lookup returns CDR1 SGDLS and CDR2 YYNGEE. CDR3 amino acids: CASSGPRDRATDTQYF. CDR3 in DNA: TGTGCCAGCAGCGGACCCCGGGACAGGGCCACAGATACGCAGTATTTT. The entire variable domain, with the rest obtained from reference TRBV9 and TRBJ2-3, is as follows: DSGVTQTPKHLITATGQRVTLRCSPRSGDLSVYWYQQSLDQGLQFLIQYYNGEERAKGNILERFSAQQFPDLHSELNLSSLELGDSALYFCASSGPRDRATDTQYFGPGTRLTVL.

The V call is TRBV9, the J call TRBJ2-6, with D hard to call. The CDR3 is 16 amino acids. The V and J ends lost 1 base and 1 base respectively, with 9 bases between them. Germline V gives CDR1 SGDLS, CDR2 YYNGEE. The DNA for the CDR3 is TGTGCCAGCAGCGTAACAGATGCGTCTGGGGCCAACGTCCTGACTTTC. The encoded protein is CASSVTDASGANVLTF.

V gene TRBV4-1 combines with J gene TRBJ1-5; TRBD1 agrees at 7 bases. V trimming: 1 base; J trimming: 1 base; junction bases outside the gene matches: 7. Germline V lookup: CDR1 MGHRA, CDR2 YSYEKL. The CDR3 length is 17 residues. This CDR3 is CASSQGRQGKSNQPQHF. The CDR3 DNA sequence: TGCGCCAGCAGCCAAGGCCGACAGGGAAAAAGCAATCAGCCCCAGCATTTT.

The chain links TRBV7-3 to TRBJ2-1; 9 nucleotides agree with TRBD2. Germline V gene lookup returns CDR1 SGHTA and CDR2 FQGTGA. The CDR3 extends over 15 amino acids. Losses at the gene ends were 4 bases for V and 5 bases for J; bases not matched to a gene: 6. The CDR3 sequence: CASSSPTSGHNEQFF. The DNA for the CDR3 is TGTGCCAGCAGCTCGCCCACTAGCGGGCACAATGAGCAGTTCTTC.

The chain links TRBV28 to TRBJ1-1; D is possibly TRBD1 (6 bases). The CDR3 covers 15 residues. V was shortened by 4 bases and J by 1 base, with 13 bases between the two germline ends. The germline gives CDR1 MDHEN, CDR2 SYDVKM. The CDR3 nucleotides read TGTGCCAGCAGTTCGGGGGGACATGGGAACACTGAAGCTTTCTTT. Its translation: CASSSGGHGNTEAFF.

The chain couples TRBV5-4 to TRBJ2-5; a weak D match, TRBD1 (5 bases). V dropped 3 bases and J dropped 4 bases, with 13 bases sitting between them. Germline V gene lookup returns CDR1 SGHNT and CDR2 YYREEE (reference sequence). CDR3 length equals 14 residues. Here the CDR3 reads CASSSPQGPETQYF. The CDR3 DNA sequence: TGTGCCAGCAGCTCTCCTCAGGGCCCAGAGACCCAGTACTTC.

The chain has TRBV29-1 and TRBJ1-1, with a weak D call TRBD1 (5 bases). V lost 5 bases and J lost 11, with 15 bases in between. Germline V gene sequence: CDR1 SQVTM, CDR2 ANQGSEA. The CDR3 loop spans 11 amino acids. The CDR3, as DNA: TGCAGCGTTCTGAAGTCAGGGCTGGCTTTCTTT. It is translated as CSVLKSGLAFF.

This clone has a handful of counts. The chain is built from TRBV27 and TRBJ2-1; 9 bases fit TRBD2. This CDR3 spans 13 amino acids. V lost 8 bases, J lost 10 bases, and 9 bases stayed unmatched. CDR1 is MNHEY, CDR2 SMNVEV, per germline (reference sequence). The CDR3 reads CASGLAGAWEQFF. In DNA, the CDR3 is TGTGCCAGCGGGTTAGCGGGAGCTTGGGAGCAGTTCTTC.

This chain links TRBV18 with TRBJ2-1; 11 nucleotides match TRBD2. From germline, CDR1 is KGHSH and CDR2 LQKENI. The CDR3 is 16 amino acids. Germline trimming cut 2 bases from V and 7 bases from J; bases unmatched to any gene: 7. In DNA form, the CDR3 reads TGTGCCAGCTCACCAACGGGGCTAGCGGGAGGAAATGAGCAGTTCTTC. This translates into CASSPTGLAGGNEQFF.

The chain combines TRBV11-1 with TRBJ2-7; TRBD1 matches at 7 bases. Germline V lookup: CDR1 SGHAT, CDR2 FQDESV (reference sequence). The J segment lost 7 bases and the V segment lost 5 bases, leaving 8 bases of the junction unmatched. The CDR3 has 13 residues. CDR3 sequence (DNA): TGTGCCAGCAGCCGCGACAGGGTAGGAGAGCAGTACTTC. Protein product: CASSRDRVGEQYF.

The chain is built from TRBV4-1 and TRBJ2-3; 12 bases map to TRBD2. The CDR3 sequence is 18 residues long. With V trimmed by 4 bases and J by 0 bases, 8 bases remained unmatched. Germline loops: CDR1 MGHRA, CDR2 YSYEKL. The CDR3 bases are TGCGCCAGCAGCCCGGGACTAGCGGGTCGAACTAGCACAGATACGCAGTATTTT. Translation gives CASSPGLAGRTSTDTQYF.

The chain has TRBV7-8 and TRBJ2-3; D ambiguous. Trimming took 3 bases from V and 1 from J, leaving 5 bases between them. The CDR3 totals 13 residues. Germline-derived CDR1 and CDR2 are SGHVS and FQNEAQ. The CDR3 loop is CASSFQGTDTQYF. The CDR3 bases are TGTGCCAGCAGCTTCCAGGGCACAGATACGCAGTATTTT.

The V gene is TRBV10-3, the J gene TRBJ2-1, with TRBD2 matching 8 bases. V lost 6 bases and J lost 4; bases outside the gene matches: 5. Germline CDR1 ENHRY, CDR2 SYGVKD. This CDR3 is 14 amino acids long. The DNA for the CDR3 is TGTGCCATCAGCCCGGGACTAGAGTACAATGAGCAGTTCTTC. It translates to CAISPGLEYNEQFF.

The gene calls are TRBV27 and TRBJ2-5; TRBD2 aligns across 11 bases. In germline, CDR1 is MNHEY, CDR2 SMNVEV (reference sequence). This CDR3 region has 15 residues. V was clipped by 8 bases and J by 3 bases; unmatched bases: 8. The CDR3 nucleotides read TGTGCCAGCGCTGGGGTAGCGGGAGGGGAAGAGACCCAGTACTTC. It specifies CASAGVAGGEETQYF.

A word on this clone: This sample also contains other DNA sequences that code for the same CDR3. The rearrangement uses TRBV7-9 and TRBJ1-4, with 9 bases aligning to TRBD1. There are 15 residues in the CDR3. Per germline, CDR1 SEHNR and CDR2 FQNEAQ (reference sequence). The V segment lost 5 bases and the J segment 5 bases; nucleotides outside the gene matches: 6. CDR3 DNA: TGTGCCAGCAGCCCGCCGACAGGGGGGAATGAAAAACTGTTTTTT. Amino acids: CASSPPTGGNEKLFF.

The chain combines TRBV2 with TRBJ2-7; 10 nucleotides match TRBD1. Germline loops: CDR1 SNHLY, CDR2 FYNNEI. The CDR3 consists of 15 residues. V trimming: 6 bases; J trimming: 6 bases; junction bases outside the gene matches: 11. CDR3 bases: TGTGCCAGCAGCCTGGACAGGGGGTTTTCGCGCGAGCAGTACTTC. As protein: CASSLDRGFSREQYF.

V usage is TRBV7-9 and J usage is TRBJ2-7; no clear D. This CDR3 has 15 residues. With 1 base removed from V and 0 bases from J, the gap between germline ends came to 10 bases. Germline V gene data show CDR1 as SEHNR and CDR2 as FQNEAQ (reference sequence). The CDR3 sequence: CASSLVPGLSYEQYF. Written as DNA, the CDR3 is TGTGCCAGCAGCTTAGTGCCAGGCCTCTCCTACGAGCAGTACTTC. The full variable domain, its missing parts supplied by reference TRBV7-9 and TRBJ2-7, is DTGVSQNPRHKITKRGQNVTFRCDPISEHNRLYWYRQTLGQGPEFLTYFQNEAQLEKSRLLSDRFSAERPKGSFSTLEIQRTEQGDSAMYLCASSLVPGLSYEQYFGPGTRLTVT.

The chain uses TRBV4-1 and TRBJ1-4, with D possibly matching TRBD1 (5 bases). This CDR3 comprises 14 residues. The V gene's germline CDR1 is MGHRA and CDR2 YSYEKL. V lost 0 bases and J 9 bases, leaving 11 bases between the germline ends. The CDR3 DNA sequence: TGCGCCAGCAGCCAAGATCGGGGGGGAAAAAAACTGTTTTTT. This encodes CASSQDRGGKKLFF.

The chain uses TRBV28 and TRBJ2-5; 7 bases align to TRBD1. Trimming removed 2 bases from V and 1 base from J; junction bases left unmatched: 4. The CDR3 consists of 15 residues. The germline V gene has CDR1 MDHEN and CDR2 SYDVKM. In DNA form, the CDR3 reads TGTGCCAGCAGTTTACATGGGACAGTCCAAGAGACCCAGTACTTC. It encodes CASSLHGTVQETQYF.

This clone was detected only a few times. The CDR3 protein is CASSNDQAGSYNEQFF. DNA of the CDR3: TGTGCCAGCTCGAATGATCAAGCGGGCTCCTACAATGAGCAGTTCTTC. This sequence joins TRBV18 and TRBJ2-1, with a possible D match to TRBD2 (6 bases). V gave up 6 bases and J gave up 0 bases, with 15 bases separating them. Germline V gives CDR1 KGHSH, CDR2 LQKENI. This CDR3 contains 16 residues.

The chain recombines TRBV4-1 with TRBJ2-3, with TRBD2 identical over 11 bases. J was trimmed by 5 bases and V by 2 bases; bases with no gene match: 9. CDR1 and CDR2 (germline): MGHRA, YSYEKL. The CDR3 covers 17 residues. The CDR3 sequence: CASSQPTSGISRDTQYF. The CDR3 DNA follows: TGCGCCAGCAGCCAACCGACTAGCGGGATTTCCAGAGATACGCAGTATTTT.

This chain uses TRBV7-8 with TRBJ1-2; 7 bases line up with TRBD1. Germline V gene sequence: CDR1 SGHVS, CDR2 FQNEAQ. Trimming removed 3 bases from V and 7 bases from J; junction bases left unmatched: 11. The CDR3 is 15 amino acids. CDR3 bases: TGTGCCAGCAGCTTGGCGAAGACAGGGTTCCGTGGCTACACCTTC. Encoded protein: CASSLAKTGFRGYTF.

The chain combines TRBV29-1 with TRBJ2-1, with 8 bases that match TRBD2. This CDR3 comprises 14 residues. V trimming: 3 bases; J trimming: 7 bases; junction bases outside the gene matches: 8. Germline V CDR1 and CDR2: SQVTM, ANQGSEA. The CDR3 nucleotides are TGCAGCGTTGATAAGGCCGGGAGGGGAAATGAGCAGTTCTTC. It encodes CSVDKAGRGNEQFF.

This chain uses TRBV6-1 with TRBJ1-5; D remains ambiguous. CDR1 is MNHNS, CDR2 SASEGT, per germline. Trimming left V 0 bases short and J 0 bases short, with 9 bases between. The CDR3 extends over 16 amino acids. CDR3 nucleotide sequence: TGTGCCAGCAGTGAAGCGCTTGGGCATAGCAATCAGCCCCAGCATTTT. Translated: CASSEALGHSNQPQHF.

A note on this clone: The DNA is omitted, as the CDR3 cannot be located on it reliably, and the CDR3 follows TCRdb's listing. The chain employs TRBV6-5 and TRBJ2-2; the table names TRBD1, a call not compared with the DNA. The CDR3 region is 13 residues in length, termini included. From germline, CDR1 is MNHEY and CDR2 SVGAGI. CDR3: CASSFGQGARRFF.